This T cell receptor beta chain was sequenced for a study of OX40 agonist ivuxolimab in advanced cancers. The table came from immunoSEQ multiplex PCR; TCRdb's copy has only in-frame clones and leaves some out. The table records 70,000 to 85,000 clones, 90% of them present only once. Trimming took off 3 bases at V and 3 bases at J, with 12 bases between the two ends. The CDR3 contains 14 residues. Germline CDR1 and CDR2: MDHEN and SYDVKM. Sample: CD4+ or CD8+ T cells sorted from blood, taken in a trial of the OX40 agonist ivuxolimab. The rearrangement joins TRBV28 to TRBJ2-7; the D gene is possibly TRBD1 (7 bases). The TCR originated in an adult with an advanced solid tumor such as melanoma, head and neck, liver or kidney cancer. The CDR3 DNA sequence: TGTGCCAGCAGTTTGGGGGGACAGCGCTACGAGCAGTACTTC. Translating it yields CASSLGGQRYEQYF.